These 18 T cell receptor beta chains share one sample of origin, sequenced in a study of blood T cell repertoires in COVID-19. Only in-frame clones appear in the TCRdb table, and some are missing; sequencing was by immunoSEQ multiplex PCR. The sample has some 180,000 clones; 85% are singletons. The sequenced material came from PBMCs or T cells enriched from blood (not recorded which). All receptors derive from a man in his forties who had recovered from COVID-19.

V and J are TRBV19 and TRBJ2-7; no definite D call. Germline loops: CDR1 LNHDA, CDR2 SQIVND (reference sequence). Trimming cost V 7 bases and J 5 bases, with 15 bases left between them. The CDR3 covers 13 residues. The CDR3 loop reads CASTAGTPNEQYF. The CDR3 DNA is TGTGCCAGTACGGCAGGAACCCCAAACGAGCAGTACTTC.

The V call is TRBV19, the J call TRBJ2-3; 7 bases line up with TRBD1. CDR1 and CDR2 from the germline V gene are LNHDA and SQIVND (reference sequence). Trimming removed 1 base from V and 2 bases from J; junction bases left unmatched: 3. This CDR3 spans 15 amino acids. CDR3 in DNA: TGTGCCAGTAGTATAGGGGGACAGTCCACAGATACGCAGTATTTT. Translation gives CASSIGGQSTDTQYF.

CDR3 DNA sequence: TGTGCCATCAGTCCTTTCGGGGGGGATGGCTACACCTTC. Amino acid sequence: CAISPFGGDGYTF. This chain joins TRBV10-3 and TRBJ1-2, with a tentative D call TRBD1 (5 bases). Deletions cut 5 bases from V and 6 bases from J, with 13 bases between. CDR3 length: 13 residues. Germline V CDR1 and CDR2: ENHRY, SYGVKD.

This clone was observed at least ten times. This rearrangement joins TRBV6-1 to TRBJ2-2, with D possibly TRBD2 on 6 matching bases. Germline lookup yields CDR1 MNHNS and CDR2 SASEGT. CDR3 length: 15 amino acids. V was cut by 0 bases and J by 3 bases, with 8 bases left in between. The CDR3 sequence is CASSEAGLHTGELFF. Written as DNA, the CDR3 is TGTGCCAGCAGTGAAGCGGGACTTCACACCGGGGAGCTGTTTTTT.

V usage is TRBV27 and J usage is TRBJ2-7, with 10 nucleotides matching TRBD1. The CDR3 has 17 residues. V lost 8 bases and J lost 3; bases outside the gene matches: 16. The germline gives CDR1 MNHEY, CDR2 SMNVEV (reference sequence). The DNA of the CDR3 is TGTGCCAGCCGAGGGGTGGGCCGGGACAGGGGCCTCTACGAGCAGTACTTC. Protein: CASRGVGRDRGLYEQYF.

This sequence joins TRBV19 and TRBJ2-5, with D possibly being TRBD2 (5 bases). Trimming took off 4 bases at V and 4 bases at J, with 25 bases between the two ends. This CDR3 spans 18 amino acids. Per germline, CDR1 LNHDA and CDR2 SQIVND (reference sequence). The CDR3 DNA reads TGTGCCAGTAGTACTCTTGAGGGCCAGGTAGTTGGTTTAGAGACCCAGTACTTC. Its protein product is CASSTLEGQVVGLETQYF. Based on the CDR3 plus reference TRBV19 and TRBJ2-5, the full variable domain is DGGITQSPKYLFRKEGQNVTLSCEQNLNHDAMYWYRQDPGQGLRLIYYSQIVNDFQKGDIAEGYSVSREKKESFPLTVTSAQKNPTAFYLCASSTLEGQVVGLETQYFGPGTRLLVL.

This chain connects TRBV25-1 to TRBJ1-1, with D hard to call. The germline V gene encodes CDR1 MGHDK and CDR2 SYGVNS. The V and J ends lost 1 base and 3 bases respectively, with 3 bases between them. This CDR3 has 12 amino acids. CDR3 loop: CASSESDTEAFF. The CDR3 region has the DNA TGTGCCAGCAGTGAATCAGACACTGAAGCTTTCTTT.

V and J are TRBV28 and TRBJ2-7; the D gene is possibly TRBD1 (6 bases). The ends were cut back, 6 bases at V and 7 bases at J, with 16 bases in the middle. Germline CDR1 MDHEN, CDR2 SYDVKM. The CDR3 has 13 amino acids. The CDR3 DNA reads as TGTGCCAGCAGGCCCGACAGGCTAAGGGAGCAGTACTTC. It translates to CASRPDRLREQYF.

CDR3 DNA sequence: TGTGCCAGCAGCCCGCACGGGGAACAGCCCCAGCATTTT. Amino acid sequence: CASSPHGEQPQHF. The rearrangement links TRBV5-6 to TRBJ1-5; D call uncertain. Germline CDR1 reads SGHDT; CDR2 reads YYEEEE. This CDR3 is built from 13 residues. Trimming shortened V by 4 bases and J by 7 bases, and 12 bases separated the two germline ends.

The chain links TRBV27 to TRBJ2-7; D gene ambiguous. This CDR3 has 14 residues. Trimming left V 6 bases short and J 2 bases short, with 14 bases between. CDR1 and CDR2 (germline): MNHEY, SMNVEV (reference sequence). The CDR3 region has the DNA TGTGCCAGCAGGATTGGCCCGTCCCCCTACGAGCAGTACTTC. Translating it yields CASRIGPSPYEQYF.

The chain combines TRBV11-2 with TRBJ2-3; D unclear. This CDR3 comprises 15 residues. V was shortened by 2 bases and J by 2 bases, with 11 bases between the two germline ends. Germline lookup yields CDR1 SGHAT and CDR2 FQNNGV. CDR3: CASSLFTALTDTQYF. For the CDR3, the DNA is TGTGCCAGCAGCTTATTTACAGCTCTCACAGATACGCAGTATTTT.

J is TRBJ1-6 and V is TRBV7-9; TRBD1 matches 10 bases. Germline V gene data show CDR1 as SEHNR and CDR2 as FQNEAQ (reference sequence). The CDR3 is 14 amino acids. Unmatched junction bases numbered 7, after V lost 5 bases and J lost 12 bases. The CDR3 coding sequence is TGTGCCAGCAGCCTAGACAGGGGGCTCGGACCCCTCCACTTT. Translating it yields CASSLDRGLGPLHF.

CDR3 residues: CASTLSGGAFF. The CDR3 nucleotides read TGTGCCAGCACCCTATCCGGAGGGGCTTTCTTT. The chain links TRBV28 to TRBJ1-1, with no clear D. The CDR3 covers 11 residues. Germline CDR1 and CDR2: MDHEN and SYDVKM. V was clipped by 7 bases and J by 11 bases, with 14 bases between them.

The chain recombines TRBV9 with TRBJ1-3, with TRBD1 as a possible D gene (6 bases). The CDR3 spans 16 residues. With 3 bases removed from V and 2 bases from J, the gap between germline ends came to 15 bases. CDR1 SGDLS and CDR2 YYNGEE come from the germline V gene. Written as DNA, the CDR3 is TGTGCCAGCAGCGCACCACAGGGTGGCACTGGAAACACCATATATTTT. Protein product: CASSAPQGGTGNTIYF.

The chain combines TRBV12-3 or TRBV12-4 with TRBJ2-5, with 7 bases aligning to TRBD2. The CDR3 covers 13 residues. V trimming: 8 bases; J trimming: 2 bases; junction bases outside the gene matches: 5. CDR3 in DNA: TGTGCCAGCTATTTGGGGGGGCAAGAGACCCAGTACTTC. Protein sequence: CASYLGGQETQYF.

DNA of the CDR3: TGTGCCAGCAGCCCTTGGACTAGCGTTAATGGAGAGACCCAGTACTTC. It translates to CASSPWTSVNGETQYF. The rearrangement links TRBV7-9 to TRBJ2-5; 9 bases agree with TRBD2. After removal of 5 bases from V and 4 bases from J, the junction contained 11 bases not matched to a gene. Germline V gene lookup returns CDR1 SEHNR and CDR2 FQNEAQ (reference sequence). The CDR3 sequence is 16 residues long.

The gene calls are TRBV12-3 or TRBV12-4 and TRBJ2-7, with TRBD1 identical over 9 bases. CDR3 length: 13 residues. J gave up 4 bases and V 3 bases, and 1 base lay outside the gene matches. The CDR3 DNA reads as TGTGCCAGCAGTTTCGGACAGGGGTACGAGCAGTACTTC. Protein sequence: CASSFGQGYEQYF.

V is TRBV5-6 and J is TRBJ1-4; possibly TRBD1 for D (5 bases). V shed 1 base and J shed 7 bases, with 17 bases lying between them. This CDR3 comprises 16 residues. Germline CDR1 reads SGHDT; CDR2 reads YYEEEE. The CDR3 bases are TGTGCCAGCAGCTTGAGGGGAGGGGCGGTTTCTGAAAAACTGTTTTTT. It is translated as CASSLRGGAVSEKLFF.